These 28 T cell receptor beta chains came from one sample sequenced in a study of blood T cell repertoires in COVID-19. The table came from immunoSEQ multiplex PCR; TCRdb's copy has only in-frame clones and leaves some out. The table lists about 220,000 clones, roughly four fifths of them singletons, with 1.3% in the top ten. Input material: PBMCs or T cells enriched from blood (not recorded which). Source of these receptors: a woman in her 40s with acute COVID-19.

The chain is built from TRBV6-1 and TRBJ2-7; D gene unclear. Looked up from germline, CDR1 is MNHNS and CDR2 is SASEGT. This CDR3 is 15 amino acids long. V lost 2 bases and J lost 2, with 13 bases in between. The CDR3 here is CASSEFLFGAYEQYF. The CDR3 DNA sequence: TGTGCCAGCAGTGAATTTCTGTTCGGAGCCTACGAGCAGTACTTC.

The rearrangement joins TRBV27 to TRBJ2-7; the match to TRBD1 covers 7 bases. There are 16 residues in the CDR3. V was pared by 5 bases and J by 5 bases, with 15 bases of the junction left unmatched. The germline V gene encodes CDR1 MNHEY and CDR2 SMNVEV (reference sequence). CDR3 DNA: TGTGCCAGCAGTCCCAGGACAGGACAAAGGGGAGACGAGCAGTACTTC. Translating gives CASSPRTGQRGDEQYF.

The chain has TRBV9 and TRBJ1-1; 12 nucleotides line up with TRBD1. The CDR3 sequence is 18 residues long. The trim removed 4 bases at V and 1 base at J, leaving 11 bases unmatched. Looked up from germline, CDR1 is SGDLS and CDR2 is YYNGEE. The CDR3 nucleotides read TGTGCCAGCAGCTCACCACCGGGACAGGGGGCTCGGAACACTGAAGCTTTCTTT. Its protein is CASSSPPGQGARNTEAFF. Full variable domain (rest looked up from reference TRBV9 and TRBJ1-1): DSGVTQTPKHLITATGQRVTLRCSPRSGDLSVYWYQQSLDQGLQFLIQYYNGEERAKGNILERFSAQQFPDLHSELNLSSLELGDSALYFCASSSPPGQGARNTEAFFGQGTRLTVV.

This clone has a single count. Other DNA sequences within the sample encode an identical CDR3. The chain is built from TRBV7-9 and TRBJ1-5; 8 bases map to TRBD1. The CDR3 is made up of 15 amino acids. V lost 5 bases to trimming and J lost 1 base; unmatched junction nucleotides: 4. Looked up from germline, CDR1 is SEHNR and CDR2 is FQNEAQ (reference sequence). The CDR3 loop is CASSPDRDSNQPQHF. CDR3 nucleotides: TGTGCCAGCAGCCCGGACAGGGACAGCAATCAGCCCCAGCATTTT.

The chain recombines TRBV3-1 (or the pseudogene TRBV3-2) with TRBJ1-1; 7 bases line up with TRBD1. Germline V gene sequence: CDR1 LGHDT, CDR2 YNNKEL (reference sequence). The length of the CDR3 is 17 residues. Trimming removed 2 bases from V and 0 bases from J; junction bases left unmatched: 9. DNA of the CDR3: TGTGCCAGCAGCCAAAGGGTCAGGGGGACCCTGAACACTGAAGCTTTCTTT. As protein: CASSQRVRGTLNTEAFF.

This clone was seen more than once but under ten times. CDR3 protein: CASSLAGQGTEAFF. The DNA for the CDR3 is TGCGCCAGCAGCTTGGCGGGACAGGGCACTGAAGCTTTCTTT. The chain links TRBV5-1 to TRBJ1-1, with TRBD1 matching 9 bases. Germline V gives CDR1 SGHRS, CDR2 YFSETQ. Trimming at V came to 0 bases and at J to 4 bases, leaving 1 base not matched to a gene. The CDR3 loop spans 14 amino acids.

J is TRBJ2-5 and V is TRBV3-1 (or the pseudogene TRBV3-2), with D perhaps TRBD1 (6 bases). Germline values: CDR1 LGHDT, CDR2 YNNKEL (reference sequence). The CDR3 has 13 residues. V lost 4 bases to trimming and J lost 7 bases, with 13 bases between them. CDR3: CASSLAGTMTQYF. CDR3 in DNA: TGTGCCAGCAGCCTCGCAGGGACAATGACCCAGTACTTC.

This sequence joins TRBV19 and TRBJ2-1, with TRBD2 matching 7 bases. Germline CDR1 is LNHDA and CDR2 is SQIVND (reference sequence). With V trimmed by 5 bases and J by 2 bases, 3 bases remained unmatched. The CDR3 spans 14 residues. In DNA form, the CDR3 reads TGTGCCAGTAGTTCTAGCGGAGCCTACAATGAGCAGTTCTTC. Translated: CASSSSGAYNEQFF.

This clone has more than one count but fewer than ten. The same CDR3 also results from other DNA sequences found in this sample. The CDR3 region has the DNA TGTGCCAGCAGCTTTGTCCGGGGGGGATACAATGAGCAGTTCTTC. Its protein product is CASSFVRGGYNEQFF. The rearrangement uses TRBV7-9 and TRBJ2-1, with 8 bases fitting TRBD2. V trimming: 3 bases; J trimming: 4 bases; junction bases outside the gene matches: 5. CDR3 length: 15 residues. Germline assignment: CDR1 SEHNR and CDR2 FQNEAQ (reference sequence).

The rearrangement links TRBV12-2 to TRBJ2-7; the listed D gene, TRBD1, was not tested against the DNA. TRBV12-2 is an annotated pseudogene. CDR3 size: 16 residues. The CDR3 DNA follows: TGTGCAAGTCGGATTCCCGGACAGGTCTACCGCTACGAGCAGTACTTC. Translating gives CASRIPGQVYRYEQYF.

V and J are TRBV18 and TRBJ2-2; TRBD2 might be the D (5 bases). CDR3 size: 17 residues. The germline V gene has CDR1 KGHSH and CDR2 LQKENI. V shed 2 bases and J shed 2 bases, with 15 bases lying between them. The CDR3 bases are TGTGCCAGCTCACCAAAACTAGGCGGTCCTAACACCGGGGAGCTGTTTTTT. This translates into CASSPKLGGPNTGELFF.

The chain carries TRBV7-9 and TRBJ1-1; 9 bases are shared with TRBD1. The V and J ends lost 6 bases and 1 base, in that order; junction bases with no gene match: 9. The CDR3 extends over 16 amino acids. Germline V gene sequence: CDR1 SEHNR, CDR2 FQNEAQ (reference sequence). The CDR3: CASSPRQGETNTEAFF. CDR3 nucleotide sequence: TGTGCCAGCAGTCCCCGACAGGGGGAGACGAACACTGAAGCTTTCTTT.

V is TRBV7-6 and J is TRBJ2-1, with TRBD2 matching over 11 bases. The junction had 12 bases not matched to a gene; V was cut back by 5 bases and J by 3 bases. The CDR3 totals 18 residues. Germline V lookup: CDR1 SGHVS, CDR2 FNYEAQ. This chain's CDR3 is CASSATIQGLAVYNEQFF. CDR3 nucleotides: TGTGCCAGCAGCGCGACGATTCAGGGACTAGCGGTCTACAATGAGCAGTTCTTC.

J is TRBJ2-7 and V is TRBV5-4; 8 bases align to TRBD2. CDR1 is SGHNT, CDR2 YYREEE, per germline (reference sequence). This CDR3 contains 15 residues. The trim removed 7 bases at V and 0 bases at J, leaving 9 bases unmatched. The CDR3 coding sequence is TGTGCCAGCGGTGGCGGGGGGCCTAGCTCCTACGAGCAGTACTTC. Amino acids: CASGGGGPSSYEQYF.

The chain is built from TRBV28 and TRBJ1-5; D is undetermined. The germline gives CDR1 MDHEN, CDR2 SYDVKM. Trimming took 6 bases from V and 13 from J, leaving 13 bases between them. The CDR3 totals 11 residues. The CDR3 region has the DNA TGTGCCAGCAGCCTGAGGAGGGATCAGCATTTT. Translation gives CASSLRRDQHF.

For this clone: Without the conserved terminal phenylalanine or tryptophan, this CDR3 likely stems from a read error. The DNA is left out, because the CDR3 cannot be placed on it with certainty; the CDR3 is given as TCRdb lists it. The CDR3 spells CASSVAGSSTPPL. The rearrangement uses TRBV28 and TRBJ2-7; the table's D call of TRBD2 was not tested on the DNA. The CDR3 is 13 amino acids in total, end residues counted. Germline lookup yields CDR1 MDHEN and CDR2 SYDVKM.

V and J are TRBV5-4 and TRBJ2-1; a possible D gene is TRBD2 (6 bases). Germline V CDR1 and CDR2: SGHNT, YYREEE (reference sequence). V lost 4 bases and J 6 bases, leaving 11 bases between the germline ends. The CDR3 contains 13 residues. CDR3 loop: CASSRGTSNEQFF. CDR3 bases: TGTGCCAGCAGCCGCGGGACTTCCAATGAGCAGTTCTTC.

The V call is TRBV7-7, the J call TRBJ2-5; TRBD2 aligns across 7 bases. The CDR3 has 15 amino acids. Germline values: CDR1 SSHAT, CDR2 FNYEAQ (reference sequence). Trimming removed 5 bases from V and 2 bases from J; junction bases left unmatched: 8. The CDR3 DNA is TGTGCCAGCAGCCCAAACAACGGGGGGCAAGAGACCCAGTACTTC. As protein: CASSPNNGGQETQYF.

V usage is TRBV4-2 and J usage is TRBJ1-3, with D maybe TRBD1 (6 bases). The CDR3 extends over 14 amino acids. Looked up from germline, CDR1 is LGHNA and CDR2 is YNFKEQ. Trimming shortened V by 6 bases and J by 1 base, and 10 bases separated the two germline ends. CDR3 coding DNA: TGTGCCAGCAGGCCTACAGGGTCTGGAAACACCATATATTTT. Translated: CASRPTGSGNTIYF.

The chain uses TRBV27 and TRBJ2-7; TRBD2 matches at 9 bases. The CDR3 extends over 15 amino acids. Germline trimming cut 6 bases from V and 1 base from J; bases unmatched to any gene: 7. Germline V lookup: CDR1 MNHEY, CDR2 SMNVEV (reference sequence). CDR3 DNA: TGTGCCAGCAGAGGCGGGAGGGCCTTGTCCTACGAGCAGTACTTC. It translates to CASRGGRALSYEQYF.

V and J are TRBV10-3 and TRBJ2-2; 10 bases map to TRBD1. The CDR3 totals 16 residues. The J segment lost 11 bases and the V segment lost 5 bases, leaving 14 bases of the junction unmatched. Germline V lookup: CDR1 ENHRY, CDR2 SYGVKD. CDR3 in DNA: TGTGCCATCAGTAGTACCGGGACAGGGGCCCAAGGAGAGCTGTTTTTT. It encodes CAISSTGTGAQGELFF.

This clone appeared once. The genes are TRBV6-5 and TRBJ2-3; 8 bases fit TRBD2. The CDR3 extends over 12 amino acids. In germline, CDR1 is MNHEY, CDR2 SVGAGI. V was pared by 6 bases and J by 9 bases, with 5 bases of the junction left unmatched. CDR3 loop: CASRAPGGTQYF. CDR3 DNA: TGTGCCAGCAGGGCACCGGGGGGGACGCAGTATTTT.

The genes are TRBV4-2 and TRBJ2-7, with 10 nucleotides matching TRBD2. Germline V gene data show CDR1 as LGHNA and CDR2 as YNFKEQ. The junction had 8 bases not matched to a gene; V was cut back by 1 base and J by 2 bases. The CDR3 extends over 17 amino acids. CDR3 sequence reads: CASSQAGGAGGTYEQYF. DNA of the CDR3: TGTGCCAGCAGCCAAGCCGGGGGAGCGGGGGGGACCTACGAGCAGTACTTC.

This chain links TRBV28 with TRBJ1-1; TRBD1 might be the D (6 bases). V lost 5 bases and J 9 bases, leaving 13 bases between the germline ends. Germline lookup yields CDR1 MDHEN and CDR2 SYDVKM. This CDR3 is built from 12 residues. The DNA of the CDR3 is TGTGCCAGCAGTCTCCGACAGGTGAAAGCTTTCTTT. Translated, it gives CASSLRQVKAFF. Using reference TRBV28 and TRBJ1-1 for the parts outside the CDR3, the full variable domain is DVKVTQSSRYLVKRTGEKVFLECVQDMDHENMFWYRQDPGLGLRLIYFSYDVKMKEKGDIPEGYSVSREKKERFSLILESASTNQTSMYLCASSLRQVKAFFGQGTRLTVV.

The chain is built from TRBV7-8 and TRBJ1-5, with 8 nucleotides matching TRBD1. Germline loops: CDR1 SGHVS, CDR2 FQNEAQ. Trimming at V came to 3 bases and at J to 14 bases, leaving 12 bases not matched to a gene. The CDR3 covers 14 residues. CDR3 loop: CASSLGLTGEGEHF. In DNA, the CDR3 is TGTGCCAGCAGCTTGGGACTGACAGGGGAGGGCGAGCATTTT.

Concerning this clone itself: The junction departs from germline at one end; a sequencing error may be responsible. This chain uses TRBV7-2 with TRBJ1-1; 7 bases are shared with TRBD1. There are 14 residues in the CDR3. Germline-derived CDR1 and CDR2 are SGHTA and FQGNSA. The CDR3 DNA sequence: TGTGCCAGCAGCTTAGTCCCGGAGCCTACCGGGACAGCCTTT. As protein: CASSLVPEPTGTAF.

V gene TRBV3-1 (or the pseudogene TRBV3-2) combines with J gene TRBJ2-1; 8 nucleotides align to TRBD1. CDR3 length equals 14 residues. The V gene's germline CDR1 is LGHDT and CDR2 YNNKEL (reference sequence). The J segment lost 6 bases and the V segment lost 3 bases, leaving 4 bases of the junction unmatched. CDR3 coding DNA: TGTGCCAGCAGCCATGGACAGGGTTCCAATGAGCAGTTCTTC. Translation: CASSHGQGSNEQFF.

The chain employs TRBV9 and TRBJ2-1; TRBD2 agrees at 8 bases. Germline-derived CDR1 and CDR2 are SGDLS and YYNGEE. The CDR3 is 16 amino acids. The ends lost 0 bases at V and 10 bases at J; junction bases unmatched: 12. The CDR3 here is CASSVASGSAPREQFF. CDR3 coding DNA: TGTGCCAGCAGCGTAGCCAGCGGGAGCGCTCCTAGGGAGCAGTTCTTC.